This T cell receptor (beta chain) emerged from a study of control samples from healthy donors and cancer patients (TCRdb year 2020). In the germline V gene, CDR1 corresponds to SGHRS and CDR2 to YFSETQ. Spanning cysteine to phenylalanine, the CDR3 consists of 15 amino acids. Only the CDR3 region is kept as DNA, spanning 45 bases read in frame from base 1. The junction shows trimming of 4 bases on V and 3 bases on J, plus 16 bases between the germline ends. Points on this clone: The target of this receptor is not known. No much larger clone exists at a distance of one base, and base qualities are not known.

The library was made by the immunoSEQ multiplex PCR assay. Imported from immuneACCESS, the table was reduced by TCRdb to in-frame sequences with V and J called. These copies leave out some clones; in studies compared against another copy, an unresolved V gene accounts for under half, and the cause of the remainder is not known. A total of roughly 180,000 clones appear in this sample, roughly 93% of them only once. The ten most abundant clones make up 4.1% of the sample. The clonotype was recovered from a woman aged 55-69 years in good health. Sequencing was done on a sample of blood. The rearrangement joined TRBV5-1 to TRBJ1-1, and the D gene may be TRBD1, 6 bases matching. The CDR3 here reads CASSPTGRGDTEAFF. The nucleotides are TGCGCCAGCAGCCCTACGGGCAGGGGTGACACTGAAGCTTTCTTT.